This T cell receptor beta chain is drawn from a study of beta chain features in type 1 diabetes. Findings of the study overall: TCRB CDR3 length was moderately but significantly reduced in all four CD4+ subsets of Type 1 diabetes patients. HLA influence on TCRB rearrangement stayed unresolved here.

The whole isolated RNA underwent reverse transcription, so sequencing captured expressed TCRB transcripts. Generated by immunoSEQ multiplex PCR, the TCRdb table keeps only in-frame clones and is missing some. The profile shows approximately 730,000 clones, roughly an eighth of them singletons. This clone came up a few times. Its cognate antigen is unknown. V gave up 7 bases and J gave up 4 bases; unmatched junction bases: 8. This CDR3 region has 14 residues. Per the germline V gene, CDR1 is SEHNR and CDR2 is FQNEAQ (reference sequence). By way of CD45RO/CCR7/CD25/CD127/CD95/CD27, the CD4+ regulatory, stem cell-like memory, central memory and naive cells were sorted.

The chain combines TRBV7-9 with TRBJ2-7, with 9 positions matching TRBD2. This clonotype was sampled from a man aged 18 to 30 with type 1 diabetes. Material for sequencing was naive CD4+ T cells from blood. CDR3 amino acids: CASTGASGVYEQYF. The CDR3 coding sequence is TGTGCCAGCACCGGGGCTAGCGGGGTTTACGAGCAGTACTTC.